This note documents a single T cell receptor beta chain sequence. Its antigen is as yet unknown. These data belong to a study of blood T cells in healthy people across ages. The V gene end was trimmed by 6 bases and the J gene end by 7 bases; junction bases not matched to a gene: 14. The CDR3 has 16 residues. Germline CDR1 is KGHDR and CDR2 is SFDVKD. Primers used in a second PCR of roughly 6 to 12 cycles were a sample-barcoded 5' primer and a J-beta primer mix. A 12-random-nucleotide template-switch adaptor tagged each cDNA molecule. One entry per CDR3 protein, called by TCRdb with MiXCR from the 5' RACE reads. The sample includes around 2 million distinct CDR3 sequences, roughly 43% of them seen just once. Isolation yielded PBMCs, at least 7 million per sample, in every case. The study, taken as a whole, reports: For the donors, CMV status was unknown and possibly confounded expanded clonotype changes.

This receptor was obtained from a human donor in good health. The gene calls are TRBV24-1 and TRBJ1-2; 9 bases agree with TRBD1. The sequencing sample was made of blood. As DNA, the CDR3 is TGTGCCACCAGTTCTACCGGGACAGGGCTTCTCAGTGGCTACACCTTC. Encoded protein: CATSSTGTGLLSGYTF.